The rows below give T cell receptor beta chains drawn from one sample of a study of cytomegalovirus exposure and HLA in healthy donors. The assay was immunoSEQ multiplex PCR, and TCRdb's table has in-frame clones only and misses some. This sample carries about 130,000 clones, 60% to 80% of them seen once, and the ten largest clones take more than 0.95%. The sample was PBMCs. The receptor set was obtained from a man over 45 in good health and CMV-seronegative. CDR3s include the opening cysteine and the closing phenylalanine or tryptophan. Fields, in order: V gene, J gene, clone size, D gene, CDR3 protein, CDR3 DNA. A D gene is named only where the DNA matches it firmly. Part of the rows lack a size; the others show once, few, many or a class for expanded clones.

v_call: TRBV28
j_call: TRBJ1-1
clone_size: .
d_call: TRBD1
cdr3_aa: CASLDRDTEAFF
cdr3_nt: TGTGCCAGCTTAGACAGGGACACTGAAGCTTTCTTT

v_call: TRBV15
j_call: TRBJ2-7
clone_size: .
d_call: .
cdr3_aa: CATSRDASSEQYF
cdr3_nt: TGTGCCACCAGCAGAGATGCCAGTTCCGAGCAGTACTTC

v_call: TRBV28
j_call: TRBJ1-5
clone_size: .
d_call: .
cdr3_aa: CASSLQGKGNQPQHF
cdr3_nt: TGTGCCAGCAGTTTACAGGGTAAAGGGAATCAGCCCCAGCATTTT

v_call: TRBV10-3
j_call: TRBJ2-7
clone_size: .
d_call: TRBD1
cdr3_aa: CAIGTGESSEQYF
cdr3_nt: TGTGCCATCGGGACAGGGGAATCCTCCGAGCAGTACTTC

v_call: TRBV10-3
j_call: TRBJ2-7
clone_size: .
d_call: .
cdr3_aa: CAISESAEPYEQYF
cdr3_nt: TGTGCCATCAGTGAGTCGGCCGAACCCTACGAGCAGTACTTC

v_call: TRBV9
j_call: TRBJ2-3
clone_size: .
d_call: .
cdr3_aa: CASSGLRRRDTQYF
cdr3_nt: TGTGCCAGCAGCGGGTTAAGGCGGAGAGATACGCAGTATTTT

v_call: TRBV6-5
j_call: TRBJ2-7
clone_size: few
d_call: .
cdr3_aa: CASSYSARVSSYEQYF
cdr3_nt: TGTGCCAGCAGTTACTCGGCCAGGGTAAGCTCCTACGAGCAGTACTTC

v_call: TRBV29-1
j_call: TRBJ2-3
clone_size: .
d_call: TRBD2
cdr3_aa: CSVGLPPAGDQYF
cdr3_nt: TGCAGCGTTGGTCTCCCCCCCGCGGGGGATCAGTATTTT

v_call: TRBV11-2
j_call: TRBJ1-4
clone_size: .
d_call: TRBD1
cdr3_aa: CASRRDRGFEKLFF
cdr3_nt: TGTGCCAGCAGGCGGGACAGGGGCTTTGAAAAACTGTTTTTT

v_call: TRBV5-1
j_call: TRBJ1-1
clone_size: .
d_call: TRBD1
cdr3_aa: CASSSGTGGTEAFF
cdr3_nt: TGCGCCAGCAGCTCCGGGACAGGGGGTACTGAAGCTTTCTTT

v_call: TRBV6-5
j_call: TRBJ2-5
clone_size: .
d_call: TRBD2
cdr3_aa: CASSLSGEQYF
cdr3_nt: TGTGCCAGCAGTTTGAGCGGGGAGCAGTACTTC

v_call: TRBV6-1
j_call: TRBJ1-1
clone_size: .
d_call: .
cdr3_aa: CASSAPGGTEAFF
cdr3_nt: TGTGCCAGCAGTGCTCCGGGGGGCACTGAAGCTTTCTTT

v_call: TRBV10-3
j_call: TRBJ2-7
clone_size: .
d_call: TRBD2
cdr3_aa: CAISLAGGEYEQYF
cdr3_nt: TGTGCCATCAGCCTAGCGGGAGGGGAATACGAGCAGTACTTC

v_call: TRBV2
j_call: TRBJ2-7
clone_size: few
d_call: TRBD1
cdr3_aa: CASAGTGGPGEQYF
cdr3_nt: TGTGCCAGTGCGGGGACAGGGGGGCCGGGCGAGCAGTACTTC

v_call: TRBV6-5
j_call: TRBJ2-1
clone_size: once
d_call: TRBD2
cdr3_aa: CASSYLPSGTAEQFF
cdr3_nt: TGTGCCAGCAGTTACTTACCTAGCGGGACGGCGGAGCAGTTCTTC

v_call: TRBV5-1
j_call: TRBJ2-7
clone_size: .
d_call: .
cdr3_aa: CASSFNSGAYEQYF
cdr3_nt: TGCGCCAGCAGCTTCAACAGCGGTGCCTACGAGCAGTACTTC

v_call: TRBV7-9
j_call: TRBJ2-3
clone_size: .
d_call: .
cdr3_aa: CASSLNTGGMADTQYF
cdr3_nt: TGTGCCAGCAGCTTAAATACGGGGGGCATGGCAGATACGCAGTATTTT

v_call: TRBV5-4
j_call: TRBJ2-2
clone_size: .
d_call: TRBD2
cdr3_aa: CASSPLGTSGRAKGPGELFF
cdr3_nt: TGTGCCAGCAGCCCGCTCGGGACTAGCGGGAGGGCGAAGGGCCCCGGGGAGCTGTTTTTT

v_call: TRBV27
j_call: TRBJ2-1
clone_size: .
d_call: .
cdr3_aa: CASNTMGGGEFF
cdr3_nt: TGTGCCAGCAACACTATGGGAGGAGGGGAGTTCTTC

v_call: TRBV7-3
j_call: TRBJ1-5
clone_size: .
d_call: .
cdr3_aa: CASSSGPNQPQHF
cdr3_nt: TGTGCCAGCAGCTCAGGCCCCAATCAGCCCCAGCATTTT

v_call: TRBV18
j_call: TRBJ1-3
clone_size: .
d_call: TRBD1
cdr3_aa: CASSRRQGEGNTIYF
cdr3_nt: TGTGCCAGCTCGCGGCGACAGGGCGAAGGAAACACCATATATTTT

v_call: TRBV27
j_call: TRBJ2-7
clone_size: .
d_call: .
cdr3_aa: CASGGAWGYEQYF
cdr3_nt: TGTGCCAGCGGTGGGGCATGGGGCTACGAGCAGTACTTC

v_call: TRBV18
j_call: TRBJ2-7
clone_size: few
d_call: TRBD2
cdr3_aa: CASSRSLAGGDEQYF
cdr3_nt: TGTGCCAGCTCACGGAGCCTAGCGGGGGGGGACGAGCAGTACTTC

v_call: TRBV25-1
j_call: TRBJ2-7
clone_size: .
d_call: TRBD2
cdr3_aa: CASSEPGLAGLYEQYF
cdr3_nt: TGTGCCAGCAGTGAACCGGGACTAGCGGGCCTCTACGAGCAGTACTTC

v_call: TRBV9
j_call: TRBJ2-6
clone_size: .
d_call: .
cdr3_aa: CANSQLVGANVLTF
cdr3_nt: TGTGCCAATTCTCAACTAGTAGGGGCCAACGTCCTGACTTTC

v_call: TRBV2
j_call: TRBJ1-2
clone_size: .
d_call: .
cdr3_aa: CASSEEGNYGYTF
cdr3_nt: TGTGCCAGCAGTGAGGAGGGTAACTATGGCTACACCTTC

v_call: TRBV25-1
j_call: TRBJ2-2
clone_size: .
d_call: .
cdr3_aa: CASSGQGGNTGELFF
cdr3_nt: TGTGCCAGCAGTGGTCAGGGGGGGAACACCGGGGAGCTGTTTTTT

v_call: TRBV29-1
j_call: TRBJ2-3
clone_size: .
d_call: .
cdr3_aa: CSVETTGTDTQYF
cdr3_nt: TGCAGCGTAGAGACAACTGGGACAGATACGCAGTATTTT

v_call: TRBV7-9
j_call: TRBJ2-5
clone_size: .
d_call: TRBD2
cdr3_aa: CASSFQGGTRETQYF
cdr3_nt: TGTGCCAGCAGCTTCCAGGGAGGGACCCGGGAGACCCAGTACTTC

v_call: TRBV10-2
j_call: TRBJ2-4
clone_size: .
d_call: TRBD2
cdr3_aa: CASSDTSGRGSIQYF
cdr3_nt: TGCGCCAGCAGTGATACTAGCGGGAGGGGTAGCATTCAGTACTTC

v_call: TRBV5-6
j_call: TRBJ1-2
clone_size: .
d_call: TRBD1
cdr3_aa: CASSLWDRPNYGYTF
cdr3_nt: TGTGCCAGCAGCTTGTGGGACAGACCTAACTATGGCTACACCTTC

v_call: TRBV29-1
j_call: TRBJ2-1
clone_size: .
d_call: .
cdr3_aa: CSVQRTSYNEQFF
cdr3_nt: TGCAGTGTTCAGCGGACCTCCTACAATGAGCAGTTCTTC

v_call: TRBV23-1
j_call: TRBJ2-3
clone_size: .
d_call: .
cdr3_aa: CASSQELAVTDTQYF
cdr3_nt: TGCGCCAGCAGTCAAGAACTAGCCGTCACAGATACGCAGTATTTT

v_call: TRBV7-8
j_call: TRBJ2-5
clone_size: .
d_call: .
cdr3_aa: CASGGGGWETQYF
cdr3_nt: TGTGCCAGCGGCGGTGGGGGGTGGGAGACCCAGTACTTC

v_call: TRBV5-4
j_call: TRBJ1-2
clone_size: once
d_call: .
cdr3_aa: CASSLDRNYGYTF
cdr3_nt: TGTGCCAGCAGCTTGGACAGAAACTATGGCTACACCTTC

v_call: TRBV18
j_call: TRBJ2-1
clone_size: .
d_call: TRBD2
cdr3_aa: CASSPPLAGGNEQFF
cdr3_nt: TGTGCCAGCTCACCACCTCTAGCGGGAGGCAATGAGCAGTTCTTC

v_call: TRBV19
j_call: TRBJ2-5
clone_size: .
d_call: .
cdr3_aa: CASSSSGVQETQYF
cdr3_nt: TGTGCCAGTAGTTCCTCGGGGGTCCAAGAGACCCAGTACTTC

v_call: TRBV7-7
j_call: TRBJ2-2
clone_size: .
d_call: .
cdr3_aa: CASSLVLTGELFF
cdr3_nt: TGTGCTAGCAGCTTAGTACTCACCGGGGAGCTGTTTTTT

v_call: TRBV5-1
j_call: TRBJ2-2
clone_size: .
d_call: .
cdr3_aa: CASSLGAPNTGELFF
cdr3_nt: TGCGCCAGCAGCTTGGGAGCGCCGAACACCGGGGAGCTGTTTTTT

v_call: TRBV27
j_call: TRBJ2-5
clone_size: .
d_call: TRBD2
cdr3_aa: CASSLSMVLAGQETQYF
cdr3_nt: TGTGCCAGCAGTTTATCGATGGTACTAGCGGGGCAAGAGACCCAGTACTTC

v_call: TRBV6-5
j_call: TRBJ1-1
clone_size: .
d_call: .
cdr3_aa: CASSRPGTEAFF
cdr3_nt: TGTGCCAGCAGTCGGCCGGGCACTGAAGCTTTCTTT

v_call: TRBV7-2
j_call: TRBJ1-1
clone_size: once
d_call: .
cdr3_aa: CASSLLGGVLSEAFF
cdr3_nt: TGTGCCAGCAGCTTATTGGGGGGTGTTTTGTCTGAAGCTTTCTTT

v_call: TRBV25-1
j_call: TRBJ1-1
clone_size: .
d_call: TRBD1
cdr3_aa: CASRSGTGYIGEAFF
cdr3_nt: TGTGCCAGCAGGTCCGGGACAGGGTATATTGGTGAAGCTTTCTTT

v_call: TRBV7-9
j_call: TRBJ2-7
clone_size: once
d_call: TRBD2
cdr3_aa: CASSLASGPYEQYF
cdr3_nt: TGTGCCAGCAGCTTGGCTAGCGGCCCCTACGAGCAGTACTTC

v_call: TRBV2
j_call: TRBJ2-5
clone_size: .
d_call: .
cdr3_aa: CASLADRQTQETQYF
cdr3_nt: TGTGCCAGTCTGGCGGACCGACAGACTCAAGAGACCCAGTACTTC

v_call: TRBV7-9
j_call: TRBJ1-1
clone_size: .
d_call: TRBD1
cdr3_aa: CASSLARGGTGGPAFF
cdr3_nt: TGTGCCAGCAGCTTAGCGCGTGGAGGGACAGGGGGCCCAGCTTTCTTT

v_call: TRBV11-2
j_call: TRBJ2-7
clone_size: .
d_call: .
cdr3_aa: CASSDRRGAGEQYF
cdr3_nt: TGTGCCAGCAGCGATCGGAGGGGCGCGGGAGAGCAGTACTTC

v_call: TRBV2
j_call: TRBJ2-2
clone_size: .
d_call: TRBD1
cdr3_aa: CASIKNHGDSNTGELFF
cdr3_nt: TGTGCCAGCATTAAAAACCACGGGGACAGCAACACCGGGGAGCTGTTTTTT

v_call: TRBV28
j_call: TRBJ2-2
clone_size: .
d_call: .
cdr3_aa: CVSGTGGAGELFF
cdr3_nt: TGTGTCAGCGGTACAGGGGGGGCCGGGGAGCTGTTTTTT

v_call: TRBV20-1
j_call: TRBJ2-1
clone_size: .
d_call: .
cdr3_aa: CSARRGNEQFF
cdr3_nt: TGCAGTGCTAGACGGGGGAATGAGCAGTTCTTC

v_call: TRBV7-2
j_call: TRBJ2-7
clone_size: .
d_call: TRBD2
cdr3_aa: CASSATSVPYEQYF
cdr3_nt: TGTGCCAGCAGCGCGACTAGCGTTCCCTACGAGCAGTACTTC

v_call: TRBV10-3
j_call: TRBJ1-2
clone_size: .
d_call: TRBD1
cdr3_aa: CAISVSGTGNYGYTF
cdr3_nt: TGTGCCATCAGTGTTTCCGGGACAGGTAACTATGGCTACACCTTC

v_call: TRBV9
j_call: TRBJ2-7
clone_size: .
d_call: TRBD2
cdr3_aa: CASTAGTSGYEQYF
cdr3_nt: TGTGCCAGCACCGCCGGGACTAGCGGCTACGAGCAGTACTTC

v_call: TRBV7-9
j_call: TRBJ2-1
clone_size: once
d_call: TRBD1
cdr3_aa: CASSLADRANEQFF
cdr3_nt: TGTGCCAGCAGCTTAGCCGACAGGGCTAATGAGCAGTTCTTC